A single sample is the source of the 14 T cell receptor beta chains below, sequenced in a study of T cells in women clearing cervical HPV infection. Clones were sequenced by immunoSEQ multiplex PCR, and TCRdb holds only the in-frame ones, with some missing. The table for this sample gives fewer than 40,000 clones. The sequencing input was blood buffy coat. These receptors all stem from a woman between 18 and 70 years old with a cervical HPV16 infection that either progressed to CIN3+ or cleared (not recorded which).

CDR3 sequence reads: CASSSGQETVYGYTF. The CDR3 DNA, read in part, is TGTGCCAGCAGTTCCGGACAGGAAACGGTCTATGGC. The rearrangement uses TRBV28 and TRBJ1-2, with 7 bases lining up with TRBD1. The read falls 3 residues short of the CDR3 end, and the missing part is taken from the germline J gene. Per germline, CDR1 MDHEN and CDR2 SYDVKM. The trim removed 4 bases at V and 4 bases at J, leaving 9 bases unmatched. The CDR3 totals 15 residues.

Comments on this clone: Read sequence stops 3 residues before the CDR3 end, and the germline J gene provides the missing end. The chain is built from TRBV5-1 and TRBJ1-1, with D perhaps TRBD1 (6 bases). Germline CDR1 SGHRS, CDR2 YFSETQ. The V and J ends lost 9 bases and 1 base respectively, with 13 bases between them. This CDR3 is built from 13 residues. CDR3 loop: CATHRDANTEAFF. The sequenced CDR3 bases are TGCGCCACTCACAGGGACGCGAACACTGAA. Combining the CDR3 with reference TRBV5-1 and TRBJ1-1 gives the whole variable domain KAGVTQTPRYLIKTRGQQVTLSCSPISGHRSVSWYQQTPGQGLQFLFEYFSETQRNKGNFPGRFSGRQFSNSRSEMNVSTLELGDSALYLCATHRDANTEAFFGQGTRLTVV.

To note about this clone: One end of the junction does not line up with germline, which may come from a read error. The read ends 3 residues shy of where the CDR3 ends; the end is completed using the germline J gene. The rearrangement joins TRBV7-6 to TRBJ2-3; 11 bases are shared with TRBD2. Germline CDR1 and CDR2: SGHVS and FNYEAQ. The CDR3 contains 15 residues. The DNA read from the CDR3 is TGTGCTAGCAGCTTAGCGGGGGGGGCCGGTGATACG. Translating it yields CASSLAGGAGDT. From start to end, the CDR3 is CASSLAGGAGDTQYF.

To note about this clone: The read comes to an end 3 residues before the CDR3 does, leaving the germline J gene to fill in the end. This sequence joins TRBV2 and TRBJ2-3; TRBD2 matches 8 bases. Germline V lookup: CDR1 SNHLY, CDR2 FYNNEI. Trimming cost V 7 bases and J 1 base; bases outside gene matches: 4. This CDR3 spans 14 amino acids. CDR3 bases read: TGTGCCAGCACGGGGGGGACCGGCACAGATACG. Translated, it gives CASTGGTGTDT. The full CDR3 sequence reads CASTGGTGTDTQYF.

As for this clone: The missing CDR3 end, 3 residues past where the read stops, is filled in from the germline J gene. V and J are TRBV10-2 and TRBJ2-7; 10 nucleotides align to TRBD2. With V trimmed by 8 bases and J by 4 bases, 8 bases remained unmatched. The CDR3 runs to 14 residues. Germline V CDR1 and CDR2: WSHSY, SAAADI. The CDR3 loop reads CASRGTSEKYEQYF. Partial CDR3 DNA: TGCGCCAGCCGAGGGACTAGCGAAAAATACGAG.

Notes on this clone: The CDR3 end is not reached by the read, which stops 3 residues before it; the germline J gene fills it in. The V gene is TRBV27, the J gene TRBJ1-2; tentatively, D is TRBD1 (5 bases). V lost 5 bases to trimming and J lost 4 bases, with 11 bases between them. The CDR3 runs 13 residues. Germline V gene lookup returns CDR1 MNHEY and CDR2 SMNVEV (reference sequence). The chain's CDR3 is CASSKTETYGYTF. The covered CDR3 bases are TGTGCCAGCAGTAAGACAGAAACCTATGGC.

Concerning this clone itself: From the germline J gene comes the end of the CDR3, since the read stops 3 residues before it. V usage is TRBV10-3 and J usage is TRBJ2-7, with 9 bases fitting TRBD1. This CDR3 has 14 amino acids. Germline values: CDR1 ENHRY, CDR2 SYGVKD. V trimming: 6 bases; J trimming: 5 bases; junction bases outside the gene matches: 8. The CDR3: CAIRGRDRDNEQYF. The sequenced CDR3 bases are TGTGCCATCAGAGGCCGGGACAGGGATAACGAG.

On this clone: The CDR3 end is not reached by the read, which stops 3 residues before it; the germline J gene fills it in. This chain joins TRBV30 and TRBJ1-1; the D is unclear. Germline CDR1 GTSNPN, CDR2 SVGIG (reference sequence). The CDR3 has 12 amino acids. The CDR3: CAWSVERAPAFF. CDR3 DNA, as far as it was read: TGTGCCTGGAGTGTGGAGAGGGCACCA.

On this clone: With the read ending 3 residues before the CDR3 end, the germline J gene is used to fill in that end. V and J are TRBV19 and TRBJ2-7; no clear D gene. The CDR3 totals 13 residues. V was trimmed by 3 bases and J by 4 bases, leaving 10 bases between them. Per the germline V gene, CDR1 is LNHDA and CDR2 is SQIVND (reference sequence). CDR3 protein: CASSIEQNYEQYF. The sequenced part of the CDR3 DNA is TGTGCCAGTAGTATCGAACAGAATTACGAG.

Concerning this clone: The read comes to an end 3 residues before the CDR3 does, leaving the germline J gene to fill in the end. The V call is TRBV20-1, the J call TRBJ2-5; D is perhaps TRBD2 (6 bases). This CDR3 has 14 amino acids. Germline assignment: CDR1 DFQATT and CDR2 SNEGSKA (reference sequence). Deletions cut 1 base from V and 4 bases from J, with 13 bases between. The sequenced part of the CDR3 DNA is TGCAGTGCTAGAGGTTTAGCGGAAATAGAGACC. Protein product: CSARGLAEIET. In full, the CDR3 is CSARGLAEIETQYF.

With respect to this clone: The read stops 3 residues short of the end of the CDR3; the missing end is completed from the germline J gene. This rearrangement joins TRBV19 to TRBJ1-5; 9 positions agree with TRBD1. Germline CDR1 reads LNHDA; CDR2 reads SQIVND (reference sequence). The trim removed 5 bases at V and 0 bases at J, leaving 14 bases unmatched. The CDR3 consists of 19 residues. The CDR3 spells CASSPHDRGAPYSNQPQHF. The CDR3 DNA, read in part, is TGTGCCAGTAGTCCCCACGACAGGGGGGCCCCTTATAGCAATCAGCCC.

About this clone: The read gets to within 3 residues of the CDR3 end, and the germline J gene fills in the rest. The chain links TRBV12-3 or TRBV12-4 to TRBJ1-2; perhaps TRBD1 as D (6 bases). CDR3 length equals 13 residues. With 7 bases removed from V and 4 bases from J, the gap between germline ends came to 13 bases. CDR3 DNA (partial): TGTGCCAGCACCAGAAGGGGGAGCTATGGC. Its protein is CASTRRGSYG. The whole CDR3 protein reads CASTRRGSYGYTF.

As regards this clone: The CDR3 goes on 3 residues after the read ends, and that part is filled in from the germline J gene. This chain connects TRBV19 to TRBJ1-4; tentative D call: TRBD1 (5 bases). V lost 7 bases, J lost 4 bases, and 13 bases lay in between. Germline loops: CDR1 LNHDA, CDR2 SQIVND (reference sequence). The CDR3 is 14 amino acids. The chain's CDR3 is CASIKAGFNEKLFF. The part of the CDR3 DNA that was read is TGTGCCAGTATCAAGGCAGGGTTTAATGAAAAA.

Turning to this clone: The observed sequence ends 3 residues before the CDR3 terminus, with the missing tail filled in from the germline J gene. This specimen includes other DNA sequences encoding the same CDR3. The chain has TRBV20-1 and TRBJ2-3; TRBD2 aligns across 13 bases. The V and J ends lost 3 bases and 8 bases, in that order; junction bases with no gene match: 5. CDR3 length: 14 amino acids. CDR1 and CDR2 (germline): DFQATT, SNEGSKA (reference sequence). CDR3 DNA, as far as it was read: TGCAGTGCTAGGCGGACTAGCGGGGGAACTACG. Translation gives CSARRTSGGTT. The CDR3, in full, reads CSARRTSGGTTQYF.